This entry concerns a single T cell receptor (beta chain). Time point of the sample: baseline, week 1 (first vaccination visit). As to treatment: pre-vaccination baseline after standard-of-care therapy. The data belong to a study of a mutant IDH1 vaccine in newly diagnosed glioma. Germline V gene sequence: CDR1 SEHNR, CDR2 FQNEAQ (reference sequence). Trimming took 4 bases from V and 6 from J, leaving 9 bases between them. The CDR3 is made up of 12 amino acids. Using immunoSEQ multiplex PCR, the repertoire was profiled, and TCRdb retains in-frame clones only, with some absent. The table has about 68,000 clones, 79% seen once; the top ten hold approximately 8.2%.

The chain is built from TRBV7-9 and TRBJ2-5; D gene ambiguous. This specimen consisted of PBMCs, obtained from a glioma patient treated with radiotherapy, temozolomide or both. The TCR comes from a man aged 45-65 years with glioma. The CDR3 DNA reads TGTGCCAGCAGCTCCGGCCTACAGACCCAGTACTTC. It translates to CASSSGLQTQYF.